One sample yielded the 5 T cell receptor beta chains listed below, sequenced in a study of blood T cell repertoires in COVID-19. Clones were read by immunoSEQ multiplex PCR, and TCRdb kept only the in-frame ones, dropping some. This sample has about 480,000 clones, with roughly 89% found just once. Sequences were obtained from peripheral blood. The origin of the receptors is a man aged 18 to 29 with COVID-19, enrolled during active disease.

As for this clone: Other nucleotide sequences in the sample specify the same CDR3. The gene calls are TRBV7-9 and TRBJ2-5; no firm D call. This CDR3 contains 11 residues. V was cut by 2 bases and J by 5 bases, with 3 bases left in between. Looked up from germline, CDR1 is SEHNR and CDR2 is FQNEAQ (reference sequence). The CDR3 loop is CASSLSETQYF. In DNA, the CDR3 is TGTGCCAGCAGCTTATCGGAGACCCAGTACTTC.

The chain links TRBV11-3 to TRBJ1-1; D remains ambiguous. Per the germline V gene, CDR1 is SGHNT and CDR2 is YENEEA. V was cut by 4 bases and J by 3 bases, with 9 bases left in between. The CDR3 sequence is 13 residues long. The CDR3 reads CASSSEGDTEAFF. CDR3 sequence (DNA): TGTGCCAGCAGCTCGGAGGGAGACACTGAAGCTTTCTTT.

CDR3 in DNA: TGTGCCAGCAGCCCCCCGGACAGCTGGAAGCAGTACTTC. This codes for CASSPPDSWKQYF. The genes are TRBV6-5 and TRBJ2-7; a possible D gene is TRBD1 (6 bases). V lost 6 bases to trimming and J lost 8 bases, with 17 bases between them. The CDR3 is 13 residues long. Germline values: CDR1 MNHEY, CDR2 SVGAGI.

For the CDR3, the DNA is TGTGCCAGCAGCCCTGGACAGGGGGCGCGAGCTTTCTTT. Its protein is CASSPGQGARAFF. The J gene is TRBJ1-1, the V gene TRBV7-2; TRBD1 matches 11 bases. The germline CDR1 and CDR2 sequences are SGHTA and FQGNSA. With V trimmed by 5 bases and J by 10 bases, 6 bases remained unmatched. This CDR3 has 13 residues. The whole variable domain, remainder taken from reference TRBV7-2 and TRBJ1-1, is GAGVSQSPSNKVTEKGKDVELRCDPISGHTALYWYRQSLGQGLEFLIYFQGNSAPDKSGLPSDRFSAERTGGSVSTLTIQRTQQEDSAVYLCASSPGQGARAFFGQGTRLTVV.

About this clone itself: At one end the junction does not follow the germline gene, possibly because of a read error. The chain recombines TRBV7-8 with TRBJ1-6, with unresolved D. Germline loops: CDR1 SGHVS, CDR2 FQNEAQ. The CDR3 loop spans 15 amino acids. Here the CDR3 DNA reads TGTGCCAGCAGCTTAGCTCTCTCCCATAATTCACCCCTCCACTTT. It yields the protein CASSLALSHNSPLHF. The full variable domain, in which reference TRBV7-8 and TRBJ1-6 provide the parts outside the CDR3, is GAGVSQSPRYKVAKRGQDVALRCDPISGHVSLFWYQQALGQGPEFLTYFQNEAQLDKSGLPSDRFFAERPEGSVSTLKIQRTQQEDSAVYLCASSLALSHNSPLHFGNGTRLTVT.